This is a list of T cell receptor beta chains from one sample in a study of blood T cell repertoires in COVID-19. Profiling relied on immunoSEQ multiplex PCR, and the TCRdb table lists in-frame clones only, not all of them. The sample lists under 300,000 clones, roughly 79% occurring once. Sequenced: PBMCs or T cells enriched from blood (not recorded which). The source is a man in his forties who had recovered from COVID-19. CDR3s include the opening cysteine and the closing phenylalanine or tryptophan. A D gene is named only where the DNA matches it firmly. A row's size may be missing; if present it is once, few, many or a size class.

>-|-|TRBJ2-7|TRBV4-3
CASSRMDRGSYEQYF
TGCGCCAGCAGCCGCATGGACAGAGGATCCTACGAGCAGTACTTC
>-|-|TRBJ2-3|TRBV14
CASSQGLAPDTQYF
TGTGCCAGCAGCCAAGGGTTGGCCCCAGATACGCAGTATTTT
>-|-|TRBJ2-3|TRBV3-1/TRBV3-2
CASSQDKRTQYF
TGTGCCAGCAGCCAAGATAAGCGTACGCAGTATTTT
>-|few|TRBJ2-1|TRBV5-1
CASSSRAGDEQFF
TGCGCCAGCAGCTCCCGAGCCGGGGATGAGCAGTTCTTC
>-|-|TRBJ1-6|TRBV15
CATSRVPDSPLHF
TGTGCCACCAGCAGAGTTCCGGATTCACCCCTCCACTTT
>TRBD2|-|TRBJ2-1|TRBV19
CASSSTSLAGGGEQFF
TGTGCCAGTAGCTCCACGTCCTTGGCGGGGGGCGGTGAGCAGTTCTTC
>-|-|TRBJ1-5|TRBV4-1
CASSPLWAGSNQPQHF
TGCGCCAGCAGCCCGCTCTGGGCGGGTTCCAATCAGCCCCAGCATTTT
>-|few|TRBJ2-7|TRBV5-6
CASGRYEQYF
TGTGCCAGCGGCCGCTACGAGCAGTACTTC
>-|few|TRBJ2-1|TRBV10-3
CAISKTTGSYNEQFF
TGTGCCATCAGTAAAACGACGGGCTCCTACAATGAGCAGTTCTTC
>TRBD2|-|TRBJ2-3|TRBV5-1
CASSFSAGRTDTQYF
TGCGCCAGCAGCTTCTCAGCGGGGCGAACAGATACGCAGTATTTT
>-|-|TRBJ2-1|TRBV5-6
CASSARVLDPSNEQFF
TGTGCCAGCAGCGCCCGGGTGCTAGATCCCTCCAATGAGCAGTTCTTC
>-|-|TRBJ1-2|TRBV12-3/TRBV12-4
CASSSPRAGYTF
TGTGCCAGCAGTTCTCCCAGGGCGGGCTACACCTTC
>-|-|TRBJ1-4|TRBV2
CASMTNPGEKLFF
TGTGCCAGCATGACAAACCCTGGAGAAAAACTGTTTTTT
>-|-|TRBJ2-7|TRBV5-1
CASAGQSTYEQYF
TGCGCCAGCGCGGGACAGTCAACCTACGAGCAGTACTTC
>TRBD1|-|TRBJ1-5|TRBV15
CATSSASRDSAFQPQHF
TGTGCCACCAGCAGCGCATCCCGGGACAGTGCTTTTCAGCCCCAGCATTTT
>TRBD1|few|TRBJ1-5|TRBV19
CASSTRTGRSNQPQHF
TGTGCCAGTAGTACCAGGACAGGGCGGAGCAATCAGCCCCAGCATTTT
>-|-|TRBJ1-2|TRBV6-1
CASSEAGAANYGYTF
TGTGCCAGCAGTGAAGCGGGGGCGGCTAACTATGGCTACACCTTC
>-|few|TRBJ1-1|TRBV14
CASSQDTDTEAFF
TGTGCCAGCAGCCAAGATACTGACACTGAAGCTTTCTTT
>-|-|TRBJ2-7|TRBV7-2
CASSFGIGSGYEQYF
TGTGCCAGCAGCTTTGGTATCGGGTCGGGGTACGAGCAGTACTTC
>TRBD1|-|TRBJ2-7|TRBV5-1
CASSLAGGVFYEQYF
TGCGCCAGCAGCTTGGCAGGGGGAGTCTTCTACGAGCAGTACTTC
>-|once|TRBJ2-7|TRBV5-1
CASSIDRSPNEQYF
TGCGCCAGCAGCATTGACAGGTCCCCCAACGAGCAGTACTTC
>-|once|TRBJ1-2|TRBV3-1/TRBV3-2
CASSQEAPHGYTF
TGTGCCAGCAGCCAAGAGGCACCCCACGGCTACACCTTC
>TRBD2|-|TRBJ2-1|TRBV19
CASSKGTSANNEQFF
TGTGCCAGTAGTAAGGGGACTAGCGCTAACAATGAGCAGTTCTTC
>-|-|TRBJ1-1|TRBV7-3
CASSLRGGYTEAFF
TGTGCCAGCAGCCTCAGGGGAGGGTACACTGAAGCTTTCTTT
>TRBD1|-|TRBJ2-5|TRBV6-2/TRBV6-3
CASSHNPYRGRGETQYF
TGTGCCAGCAGTCATAATCCCTACAGGGGCAGGGGAGAGACCCAGTACTTC
>TRBD1|-|TRBJ1-1|TRBV11-2
CASSKQGPLGTEAFF
TGTGCCAGCAGTAAACAGGGGCCGCTGGGCACTGAAGCTTTCTTT
>-|once|TRBJ2-7|TRBV19
CASSAKAGPYEQYF
TGTGCCAGTAGCGCCAAAGCGGGTCCCTACGAGCAGTACTTC
>-|-|TRBJ2-2|TRBV20-1
CSALFVGELFF
TGCAGTGCTCTCTTTGTCGGGGAGCTGTTTTTT
>-|few|TRBJ1-1|TRBV19
CASKGEGHTEAFF
TGTGCCAGTAAGGGAGAGGGTCACACTGAAGCTTTCTTT
>-|once|TRBJ2-3|TRBV28
CASNSKTGDLLDTQYF
TGTGCCAGCAACTCCAAAACAGGCGACCTACTAGATACGCAGTATTTT
>TRBD2|-|TRBJ2-1|TRBV5-1
CASSLTSGSVYNEQFF
TGCGCCAGCAGCTTGACTAGCGGGAGCGTTTACAATGAGCAGTTCTTC
>-|-|TRBJ2-5|TRBV29-1
CSVVPLELKSQETQYF
TGCAGCGTTGTTCCCTTGGAGTTGAAGAGTCAAGAGACCCAGTACTTC
>TRBD2|-|TRBJ2-7|TRBV27
CASSGTSGTYEQYF
TGTGCCAGCAGTGGGACTAGCGGAACCTACGAGCAGTACTTC
>-|-|TRBJ1-4|TRBV18
CASSPPTGATNEKLFF
TGTGCCAGCTCACCACCGACAGGCGCAACTAATGAAAAACTGTTTTTT
>-|-|TRBJ1-4|TRBV5-4
CASSLEGGANEKLFF
TGTGCCAGCAGCTTGGAGGGGGGGGCTAATGAAAAACTGTTTTTT
>-|-|TRBJ2-1|TRBV7-2
CASTQTTRVGEQFF
TGTGCCAGCACCCAAACGACCAGGGTAGGTGAGCAGTTCTTC
>TRBD1|-|TRBJ1-2|TRBV5-6
CASSHSTGGAVPVYGYTF
TGTGCCAGCAGCCACTCGACAGGGGGCGCGGTTCCGGTATATGGCTACACCTTC
>TRBD2|once|TRBJ2-7|TRBV27
CASSSTSTGRAYEQYF
TGTGCCAGCAGTTCTACATCTACGGGGAGGGCCTACGAGCAGTACTTC
>TRBD2|-|TRBJ2-7|TRBV11-2
CASTLMGLAGSVSYEQYF
TGTGCCAGCACCCTAATGGGGCTAGCGGGGTCTGTCTCCTACGAGCAGTACTTC
>TRBD1|-|TRBJ2-1|TRBV6-5
CASRKGDSYNEQFF
TGTGCCAGCAGGAAGGGGGACAGCTACAATGAGCAGTTCTTC
>-|-|TRBJ1-5|TRBV6-5
CASRARGQPQHF
TGTGCCAGCAGGGCAAGGGGTCAGCCCCAGCATTTT
>-|-|TRBJ2-2|TRBV2
CASIARDKYTGELFF
TGTGCCAGCATTGCCCGGGACAAGTACACCGGGGAGCTGTTTTTT
>TRBD1|-|TRBJ1-6|TRBV6-2/TRBV6-3
CASSSPTGLYSPLHF
TGTGCCAGCAGTTCCCCGACAGGGTTGTATTCACCCCTCCACTTT
>-|-|TRBJ1-4|TRBV4-2
CASSQVGTPNEKLFF
TGTGCCAGCAGCCAAGTCGGGACACCGAATGAAAAACTGTTTTTT
>-|once|TRBJ2-1|TRBV4-3
CASSQHVHSGQFF
TGCGCCAGCAGCCAACACGTCCATAGTGGGCAGTTCTTC
>-|-|TRBJ2-7|TRBV20-1
CSARRQEQYF
TGCAGTGCTAGACGCCAGGAGCAGTACTTC
>-|few|TRBJ2-1|TRBV9
CASSPTSLNEQFF
TGTGCCAGCAGCCCTACCTCCCTCAATGAGCAGTTCTTC
>-|-|TRBJ1-5|TRBV5-5
CASSPDSDQPQHF
TGTGCCAGCAGCCCTGACAGCGATCAGCCCCAGCATTTT
>-|-|TRBJ1-1|TRBV7-3
CASSLSRTLTEAFF
TGTGCCAGCAGCTTATCTCGGACATTGACTGAAGCTTTCTTT
>-|-|TRBJ1-2|TRBV5-5
CASSPITGTEYGYTF
TGTGCCAGCAGCCCGATCACCGGGACTGAATATGGCTACACCTTC
>-|-|TRBJ1-5|TRBV28
CASTGRGMGNQPQHF
TGTGCCAGCACAGGACGGGGGATGGGCAATCAGCCCCAGCATTTT
>-|-|TRBJ1-2|TRBV6-5
CASSYSGGEKGYTF
TGTGCCAGCAGTTACTCGGGAGGGGAGAAAGGCTACACCTTC
>TRBD2|-|TRBJ2-4|TRBV11-2
CASSLASGRLAYF
TGTGCCAGCAGCTTAGCTAGCGGGAGGCTCGCGTACTTC
>TRBD1|-|TRBJ2-7|TRBV2
CASSRGPLYEQYF
TGTGCCAGCAGCAGGGGGCCTCTCTACGAGCAGTACTTC
>TRBD1|-|TRBJ2-7|TRBV6-6
CASSRSGQGDSYEQYF
TGTGCCAGCAGCCGATCGGGGCAGGGGGATTCCTACGAGCAGTACTTC